The 32 T cell receptor beta chains below come from one sample, sequenced in a study of T cell repertoires in cytomegalovirus infection. In TCRdb, the reads were re-called with MiXCR into one record per CDR3 protein. Among about 490,000 distinct CDR3 sequences listed, around 11% were seen once. Sequencing was done on a sample of PBMCs. The receptors originated from a human donor in good health (CMV status not recorded). Some clones in this sample may be carry-over from other donors' samples.

CDR3 loop: CASSLDSGYQPQHF. CDR3 DNA: TGCGCCAGCAGCTTAGACAGCGGGTACCAGCCCCAGCATTTT. This chain uses TRBV5-1 with TRBJ1-5; perhaps TRBD1 as D (5 bases). V was cut by 2 bases and J by 7 bases, with 13 bases left in between. This CDR3 is 14 amino acids long. Germline loops: CDR1 SGHRS, CDR2 YFSETQ.

This clonotype showed up many times. The chain is built from TRBV7-3 and TRBJ2-3, with 7 bases fitting TRBD1. The CDR3 has 14 residues. The trim removed 5 bases at V and 2 bases at J, leaving 4 bases unmatched. Per the germline V gene, CDR1 is SGHTA and CDR2 is FQGTGA. Here the CDR3 DNA reads TGTGCCAGCAGCGAGGGGGCAACCACAGATACGCAGTATTTT. Its protein product is CASSEGATTDTQYF.

The rearrangement uses TRBV5-6 and TRBJ1-2; D is uncertain. This CDR3 has 16 residues. CDR1 and CDR2 from the germline V gene are SGHDT and YYEEEE. Trimming removed 3 bases at V and 7 bases at J, with 22 bases between. This chain's CDR3 is CASSYGPGLPLGGYTF. CDR3 in DNA: TGTGCCAGCAGCTATGGTCCGGGCCTCCCTTTGGGTGGCTACACCTTC.

At least ten counts were recorded for this clonotype. This chain joins TRBV10-3 and TRBJ2-7; 7 bases are a match to TRBD1. The V and J ends lost 7 bases and 3 bases, in that order; junction bases with no gene match: 9. Germline CDR1 reads ENHRY; CDR2 reads SYGVKD. The CDR3 length is 14 residues. The CDR3 reads CAINAGTDIYEQYF. CDR3 sequence (DNA): TGTGCCATCAATGCCGGGACAGATATCTACGAGCAGTACTTC.

The rearrangement joins TRBV24-1 to TRBJ2-5; D might be TRBD2 (7 bases). The CDR3 covers 16 residues. Germline V gene data show CDR1 as KGHDR and CDR2 as SFDVKD. Trimming left V 5 bases short and J 2 bases short, with 17 bases between. The CDR3 here is CATSAGSGTLQETQYF. As DNA, the CDR3 is TGTGCCACCAGTGCCGGAAGCGGGACACTACAAGAGACCCAGTACTTC.

This clonotype has a count of ten or more. The chain has TRBV7-9 and TRBJ1-4; no firm D call. V was clipped by 2 bases and J by 8 bases, with 12 bases between them. The CDR3 is 14 residues long. Per germline, CDR1 SEHNR and CDR2 FQNEAQ (reference sequence). The CDR3 sequence: CASSLTHFREKLFF. The CDR3 region has the DNA TGTGCCAGCAGCTTAACCCACTTTCGGGAAAAACTGTTTTTT.

This clonotype was observed at least ten times. The chain employs TRBV7-9 and TRBJ1-6; D gene ambiguous. Trimming left V 4 bases short and J 8 bases short, with 12 bases between. The CDR3 totals 14 residues. CDR1 is SEHNR, CDR2 FQNEAQ, per germline (reference sequence). DNA of the CDR3: TGTGCCAGCAGCTCCGGGTCCCGGGATTCACCCCTCCACTTT. This sequence encodes CASSSGSRDSPLHF.

This clonotype was seen at least ten times. This rearrangement joins TRBV19 to TRBJ1-3; 9 nucleotides match TRBD1. CDR3 length equals 16 residues. Germline lookup yields CDR1 LNHDA and CDR2 SQIVND (reference sequence). The trim removed 6 bases at V and 4 bases at J, leaving 10 bases unmatched. The CDR3 region is CASSDPGQGAGNTIYF. The CDR3 region has the DNA TGTGCCAGTAGCGATCCGGGACAGGGCGCAGGAAACACCATATATTTT.

This chain links TRBV7-3 with TRBJ1-6; D might be TRBD1 (5 bases). This CDR3 has 15 amino acids. V gave up 3 bases and J gave up 6 bases, with 12 bases separating them. The germline gives CDR1 SGHTA, CDR2 FQGTGA. The CDR3 is CASSLVGGFNSPLHF. CDR3 DNA sequence: TGTGCCAGCAGCTTGGTGGGGGGATTTAATTCACCCCTCCACTTT.

This clonotype was seen repeatedly, ten times or more. The rearrangement links TRBV19 to TRBJ2-1; maybe TRBD2 (5 bases). V gave up 7 bases and J gave up 0 bases, with 16 bases separating them. CDR1 and CDR2 from the germline V gene are LNHDA and SQIVND (reference sequence). The CDR3 is 16 amino acids. CDR3 sequence: CASNSRAGLSYNEQFF. CDR3 DNA: TGTGCCAGTAACTCTAGGGCGGGTCTCTCCTACAATGAGCAGTTCTTC.

The J gene is TRBJ2-1, the V gene TRBV20-1; TRBD2 matches 8 bases. This CDR3 has 14 residues. Germline lookup yields CDR1 DFQATT and CDR2 SNEGSKA (reference sequence). J was trimmed by 6 bases and V by 6 bases; bases with no gene match: 10. The CDR3 DNA sequence: TGCAGTGCCCGAGGCGGGACTAGAAGCAATGAGCAGTTCTTC. It yields the protein CSARGGTRSNEQFF.

The chain couples TRBV3-1 to TRBJ2-1, with 7 nucleotides matching TRBD2. CDR3 length: 18 residues. After removal of 0 bases from V and 4 bases from J, the junction contained 12 bases not matched to a gene. Germline-derived CDR1 and CDR2 are LGHDT and YNNKEL (reference sequence). CDR3 nucleotide sequence: TGTGCCAGCAGCCAAGATAATTACGGGCTAGCGGCTTACAATGAGCAGTTCTTC. Protein: CASSQDNYGLAAYNEQFF.

In its sample, this clonotype was seen many times. V is TRBV12-3 or TRBV12-4 and J is TRBJ2-1, with 8 positions matching TRBD1. The CDR3 is 14 amino acids. V lost 3 bases, J lost 8 bases, and 6 bases stayed unmatched. This chain's CDR3 is CASSLRQGQDEQFF. CDR3 nucleotides: TGTGCCAGCAGTTTGAGACAGGGGCAGGATGAGCAGTTCTTC.

This clonotype was observed a few times. The chain carries TRBV29-1 and TRBJ2-1; D gene unclear. The germline CDR1 and CDR2 sequences are SQVTM and ANQGSEA. The V end was cut by 3 bases, the J end by 4 bases, with 7 bases between. CDR3 length: 12 amino acids. Here the CDR3 reads CSVDEHYNEQFF. The CDR3 DNA follows: TGCAGCGTTGACGAACATTACAATGAGCAGTTCTTC.

The table lists this clonotype with many counts. This rearrangement joins TRBV10-3 to TRBJ1-6; D possibly corresponds to TRBD1 (5 bases). Germline loops: CDR1 ENHRY, CDR2 SYGVKD. Trimming cost V 0 bases and J 13 bases, with 13 bases left between them. This CDR3 contains 14 residues. The CDR3 is CAISESGQERPLHF. CDR3 DNA: TGTGCCATCAGTGAGTCGGGGCAGGAGAGGCCCCTCCACTTT.

This clonotype was seen a few times. The chain couples TRBV5-1 to TRBJ2-3; possibly TRBD1 for D (6 bases). The CDR3 covers 14 residues. Per germline, CDR1 SGHRS and CDR2 YFSETQ. V lost 3 bases to trimming and J lost 4 bases, with 12 bases between them. CDR3 sequence reads: CASSSLQGPDTQYF. The CDR3 nucleotides read TGCGCCAGCAGCTCACTACAGGGACCAGATACGCAGTATTTT.

This clonotype has a count of ten or more. The chain's CDR3 is CASSLILPEQFF. DNA of the CDR3: TGTGCCAGCAGCTTAATTCTCCCGGAGCAGTTCTTC. J is TRBJ2-1 and V is TRBV7-2; D is ambiguous. Germline lookup yields CDR1 SGHTA and CDR2 FQGNSA. This CDR3 spans 12 amino acids. Trimming left V 2 bases short and J 10 bases short, with 9 bases between.

This clonotype was observed at least ten times. The CDR3 is CASSYKGQGPSTDTQYF. As DNA, the CDR3 is TGTGCCAGCAGTTACAAAGGGCAGGGCCCTAGCACAGATACGCAGTATTTT. The gene calls are TRBV6-5 and TRBJ2-3, with D possibly TRBD1 on 5 matching bases. The V gene's germline CDR1 is MNHEY and CDR2 SVGAGI. V was cut by 2 bases and J by 0 bases, with 15 bases left in between. The CDR3 consists of 17 residues.

This clonotype was counted at least ten times. This chain joins TRBV5-6 and TRBJ2-5, with 10 bases that match TRBD2. The trim removed 2 bases at V and 5 bases at J, leaving 3 bases unmatched. CDR1 and CDR2 from the germline V gene are SGHDT and YYEEEE. The CDR3 sequence is 14 residues long. The CDR3 reads CASSLAGGFETQYF. The DNA of the CDR3 is TGTGCCAGCAGCTTAGCGGGGGGGTTCGAGACCCAGTACTTC.

This clonotype was counted ten times or more. The V call is TRBV12-3 or TRBV12-4, the J call TRBJ1-1; 7 bases align to TRBD1. V lost 7 bases, J lost 6 bases, and 11 bases stayed unmatched. This CDR3 contains 14 residues. The CDR3 loop reads CASISTGIVPEAFF. In DNA form, the CDR3 reads TGTGCCAGCATTTCGACAGGGATAGTACCTGAAGCTTTCTTT.

V gene TRBV12-3 or TRBV12-4 combines with J gene TRBJ2-3; the match to TRBD1 covers 9 bases. V lost 3 bases to trimming and J lost 4 bases; unmatched junction nucleotides: 5. The CDR3 length is 15 residues. The CDR3 sequence is CASSFQQGAPDTQYF. The CDR3 DNA reads TGTGCCAGCAGTTTCCAACAGGGGGCCCCAGATACGCAGTATTTT.

This clonotype has at least ten counts. The genes are TRBV29-1 and TRBJ1-6, with 11 positions matching TRBD1. Germline CDR1 SQVTM, CDR2 ANQGSEA. CDR3 length: 13 residues. The chain's CDR3 is CGISGTGGSPLHF. CDR3 DNA sequence: TGCGGGATATCCGGGACAGGGGGTTCACCCCTCCACTTT.

Many counts were recorded for this clonotype. This sequence joins TRBV7-9 and TRBJ2-1, with D perhaps TRBD1 (6 bases). CDR1 SEHNR and CDR2 FQNEAQ come from the germline V gene (reference sequence). The CDR3 is 15 amino acids. V was pared by 4 bases and J by 0 bases, with 10 bases between. In DNA, the CDR3 is TGTGCCAGCAGCTCCACAGGGAGCTCCTACAATGAGCAGTTCTTC. Its protein product is CASSSTGSSYNEQFF.

Many counts were recorded for this clonotype. CDR3 coding DNA: TGTGCCAGCAGCCCCGGGGACCATCTAATATCTCAGCCCCAGCATTTT. This codes for CASSPGDHLISQPQHF. J is TRBJ1-5 and V is TRBV7-2; TRBD1 is a possible D gene (5 bases). Per the germline V gene, CDR1 is SGHTA and CDR2 is FQGNSA. V was trimmed by 5 bases and J by 6 bases, leaving 20 bases between them. The CDR3 extends over 16 amino acids. The whole variable domain, remainder taken from reference TRBV7-2 and TRBJ1-5, is GAGVSQSPSNKVTEKGKDVELRCDPISGHTALYWYRQSLGQGLEFLIYFQGNSAPDKSGLPSDRFSAERTGGSVSTLTIQRTQQEDSAVYLCASSPGDHLISQPQHFGDGTRLSIL.

The sample holds many counts of this clonotype. This chain connects TRBV12-3 or TRBV12-4 to TRBJ1-6; D is unresolved. The CDR3 covers 12 residues. With 3 bases removed from V and 3 bases from J, the gap between germline ends came to 0 bases. DNA for the CDR3: TGTGCCAGCAGTTTCTATAATTCACCCCTCCACTTT. Translating it yields CASSFYNSPLHF.

This clonotype was counted only a few times. The chain couples TRBV19 to TRBJ2-1, with D possibly matching TRBD1 (5 bases). The CDR3 covers 15 residues. In germline, CDR1 is LNHDA, CDR2 SQIVND (reference sequence). Trimming shortened V by 7 bases and J by 2 bases, and 15 bases separated the two germline ends. The CDR3 protein is CASTEVGAPYNEQFF. The CDR3 DNA sequence: TGTGCCAGTACTGAGGTAGGGGCCCCCTACAATGAGCAGTTCTTC.

The table lists this clonotype with many counts. The V call is TRBV6-1, the J call TRBJ1-4; the D is unclear. The CDR3 has 14 residues. CDR1 is MNHNS, CDR2 SASEGT, per germline. V lost 6 bases and J lost 3, with 11 bases in between. The CDR3 sequence is CASRKLLANEKLFF. The CDR3 region has the DNA TGTGCCAGCAGGAAACTTCTGGCTAATGAAAAACTGTTTTTT.

In this sample, this clonotype turned up many times. The CDR3 sequence is CASSRIRGNTIYF. The CDR3 nucleotides are TGTGCCAGCAGCCGGATTCGCGGGAACACCATATATTTT. The J gene is TRBJ1-3, the V gene TRBV7-9; no reliable D call. The CDR3 length is 13 residues. The V end was cut by 5 bases, the J end by 7 bases, with 12 bases between. The V gene's germline CDR1 is SEHNR and CDR2 FQNEAQ (reference sequence).

The chain recombines TRBV9 with TRBJ2-3; D gene uncertain. CDR3 length equals 14 residues. CDR1 is SGDLS and CDR2 is YYNGEE in the germline V gene. The ends were cut back, 4 bases at V and 4 bases at J, with 13 bases in the middle. This chain's CDR3 is CASSSRVAADTQYF. CDR3 coding DNA: TGTGCCAGCAGCTCTCGGGTGGCCGCAGATACGCAGTATTTT.

This rearrangement joins TRBV28 to TRBJ2-1, with TRBD2 matching 8 bases. CDR3 size: 15 residues. Unmatched junction bases numbered 12, after V lost 8 bases and J lost 6 bases. Per germline, CDR1 MDHEN and CDR2 SYDVKM. CDR3 amino acids: CASSVAAGGPNEQFF. In nucleotides, the CDR3 is TGTGCCAGCTCCGTCGCTGCGGGGGGACCCAATGAGCAGTTCTTC.

This clonotype came up many times. The rearrangement links TRBV28 to TRBJ1-5, with D uncertain. Trimming removed 5 bases from V and 0 bases from J, with 20 bases in between. Germline CDR1 and CDR2: MDHEN and SYDVKM. This CDR3 is 18 amino acids long. DNA for the CDR3: TGTGCCAGCAGTCTCCTTCGACGGGCCTCAGGTAGCAATCAGCCCCAGCATTTT. It translates to CASSLLRRASGSNQPQHF.

This clonotype was observed many times. This chain joins TRBV19 and TRBJ1-5; a possible D gene is TRBD1 (5 bases). Germline assignment: CDR1 LNHDA and CDR2 SQIVND (reference sequence). Between the trimmed V and J ends, which lost 6 bases and 0 bases, there was a span of 15 bases. The CDR3 contains 16 residues. This CDR3 reads CASSLGGGHSNQPQHF. The CDR3 DNA reads as TGTGCCAGTAGCTTAGGCGGGGGTCATAGCAATCAGCCCCAGCATTTT.